This TCR beta chain was identified in a study of blood T cell repertoires in COVID-19. In the study overall: The analysed material was cDNA or gDNA that came from T cells, B-cell-depleted T cells, or PBMCs.

As processed by the authors: Reference gene primers were amplified, and this amplification served to estimate nucleated cell counts. TCRdb's table, derived via immunoSEQ multiplex PCR, lists solely in-frame clones and lacks some. The DNA was the basis for D and trimming; V, J and clone size are from that table. The sample lists some 52,000 clones; roughly 88% were seen once. This CDR3 comprises 15 residues. Germline CDR1 MNHEY, CDR2 SVGEGT. V lost 0 bases and J 7 bases, leaving 15 bases between the germline ends. The chain links TRBV6-2 or TRBV6-3 to TRBJ1-2; no clear D gene. The specimen was peripheral blood. The source of this sequence is a human donor in a cohort sampled during active COVID-19. DNA for the CDR3: TGTGCCAGCAGTTACTCCGCGGGTCAGTTTGGTGGCTACACCTTC. It translates to CASSYSAGQFGGYTF.